This TCR beta chain was retrieved from a study of synovial regulatory T cells in juvenile arthritis. Sequencing used immunoSEQ multiplex PCR; TCRdb keeps in-frame clones, though not all of them. This sample's table has 9,000 to 10,000 clones. CDR1 is MGHDK and CDR2 is SYGVNS in the germline V gene. The CDR3 extends over 13 amino acids. No DNA is recorded. This sequence was found in a donor aged 2-30 years with juvenile idiopathic arthritis. Sequencing was performed on Treg cells from blood. This sample's subset: remaining (HLA-DR-negative) circulating blood Treg cells. This chain connects TRBV25-1 to TRBJ1-6; TCRdb gives TRBD1 as the D gene, but with no DNA this cannot be confirmed. The CDR3 reads CASSGTGNSPLHF.